These 26 T cell receptor beta chains were all obtained from the same sample, sequenced in a study of radiation and T cells in renal cell carcinoma. The time point denotes: baseline pretreatment blood. Specified treatment: 15 Gy SBRT to primary tumor, nephrectomy 4 weeks later. Data came from immunoSEQ multiplex PCR; TCRdb stores just in-frame clones and leaves some out. The sample includes about 150,000 clones, around 90% of them seen just once. The specimen comprised blood, sampled from a patient whose treatment included radiotherapy and nephrectomy. The receptors come from a woman aged 65 to 85 with renal cell carcinoma.

This chain connects TRBV2 to TRBJ2-1; D remains ambiguous. Trimming shortened V by 7 bases and J by 6 bases, and 13 bases separated the two germline ends. CDR1 and CDR2 (germline): SNHLY, FYNNEI. The CDR3 has 13 residues. CDR3: CASKFSVLNEQFF. DNA of the CDR3: TGTGCCAGCAAGTTCTCTGTTCTCAATGAGCAGTTCTTC.

The chain links TRBV2 to TRBJ1-1; a possible D gene is TRBD1 (6 bases). There are 16 residues in the CDR3. Germline CDR1 is SNHLY and CDR2 is FYNNEI. Trimming shortened V by 0 bases and J by 3 bases, and 14 bases separated the two germline ends. CDR3 nucleotides: TGTGCCAGCAGTGAAGCGGGACACAGTCTGTACACTGAAGCTTTCTTT. It codes for CASSEAGHSLYTEAFF.

The gene calls are TRBV6-5 and TRBJ2-7; D may be TRBD1 (6 bases). From germline, CDR1 is MNHEY and CDR2 SVGAGI. The CDR3 runs to 14 residues. Between the trimmed V and J ends, which lost 2 bases and 4 bases, there was a span of 12 bases. CDR3 DNA: TGTGCCAGCAGTTACACGACGGACAGTTACGAGCAGTACTTC. Amino acids: CASSYTTDSYEQYF.

The chain uses TRBV5-6 and TRBJ1-4; a weak D match, TRBD1 (6 bases). There are 14 residues in the CDR3. Germline V lookup: CDR1 SGHDT, CDR2 YYEEEE. V was pared by 1 base and J by 8 bases, with 12 bases between. In DNA, the CDR3 is TGTGCCAGCAGCTTGTTGGGGGCGCAGGAAAAACTGTTTTTT. Protein sequence: CASSLLGAQEKLFF.

The CDR3 coding sequence is TGTGCCAGTAAACGGGGGGACACGAACACTGAAGCTTTCTTT. Translated: CASKRGDTNTEAFF. This chain uses TRBV25-1 with TRBJ1-1, with a possible D match to TRBD1 (6 bases). The germline V gene encodes CDR1 MGHDK and CDR2 SYGVNS. The germline V and J ends were trimmed by 9 bases and 1 base, with 15 bases remaining between them. CDR3 length: 14 amino acids.

This clone was seen only once. The chain combines TRBV11-1 with TRBJ2-5; 12 bases are shared with TRBD2. The V gene's germline CDR1 is SGHAT and CDR2 FQDESV (reference sequence). The CDR3 length is 14 residues. The V segment lost 7 bases and the J segment 3 bases; nucleotides outside the gene matches: 3. The CDR3, as DNA: TGTGCCAGCACCCGGACTAGCGGGGAAGAGACCCAGTACTTC. Amino acid sequence: CASTRTSGEETQYF.

The chain carries TRBV18 and TRBJ2-1, with D perhaps TRBD2 (6 bases). In germline, CDR1 is KGHSH, CDR2 LQKENI. Trimming removed 6 bases from V and 5 bases from J, with 14 bases in between. The CDR3 has 14 amino acids. CDR3: CASSPTRLDNEQFF. The CDR3 coding sequence is TGTGCCAGCTCTCCGACTAGGTTAGACAATGAGCAGTTCTTC.

The chain uses TRBV6-6 and TRBJ1-1; a possible D gene is TRBD1 (5 bases). The V and J ends lost 3 bases and 6 bases respectively, with 14 bases between them. This CDR3 is 14 amino acids long. CDR1 MNHNY and CDR2 SVGAGI come from the germline V gene (reference sequence). DNA of the CDR3: TGTGCCAGCAGTTATTGGCAGGGTTCGGCTGAAGCTTTCTTT. This codes for CASSYWQGSAEAFF.

The V and J genes are TRBV5-4 and TRBJ2-2, with 14 bases aligning to TRBD2. J was trimmed by 2 bases and V by 0 bases; bases with no gene match: 3. Per germline, CDR1 SGHNT and CDR2 YYREEE (reference sequence). The CDR3 extends over 18 amino acids. For the CDR3, the DNA is TGTGCCAGCAGCTTGGGACTAGCGGGGGGGCCAAACACCGGGGAGCTGTTTTTT. Its protein is CASSLGLAGGPNTGELFF. Supplemented by reference TRBV5-4 and TRBJ2-2, the full variable domain reads ETGVTQSPTHLIKTRGQQVTLRCSSQSGHNTVSWYQQALGQGPQFIFQYYREEENGRGNFPPRFSGLQFPNYSSELNVNALELDDSALYLCASSLGLAGGPNTGELFFGEGSRLTVL.

J is TRBJ2-2 and V is TRBV5-6; 9 positions agree with TRBD1. Per germline, CDR1 SGHDT and CDR2 YYEEEE. Trimming cost V 3 bases and J 6 bases; bases outside gene matches: 3. The CDR3 runs to 14 residues. CDR3 sequence reads: CASSWTGAPGELFF. The CDR3 DNA follows: TGTGCCAGCAGCTGGACAGGGGCACCCGGGGAGCTGTTTTTT.

The chain joins TRBV7-3 to TRBJ2-6; 8 bases match TRBD1. V lost 5 bases and J lost 0; bases outside the gene matches: 18. Germline CDR1 SGHTA, CDR2 FQGTGA. The CDR3 covers 21 residues. The CDR3 DNA reads as TGTGCCAGCAGCGAGGCCGATCACGGGACAGGATATTTCTCTGGGGCCAACGTCCTGACTTTC. Residues: CASSEADHGTGYFSGANVLTF.

V gene TRBV7-2 combines with J gene TRBJ1-4, with a possible D match to TRBD1 (6 bases). Between the trimmed V and J ends, which lost 5 bases and 6 bases, there was a span of 13 bases. The CDR3 totals 14 residues. Germline loops: CDR1 SGHTA, CDR2 FQGNSA. CDR3 residues: CASSKGGGYEKLFF. The CDR3 coding sequence is TGTGCCAGCAGCAAAGGGGGAGGGTATGAAAAACTGTTTTTT.

V usage is TRBV11-3 and J usage is TRBJ1-3, with D possibly TRBD1 on 5 matching bases. CDR1 is SGHNT and CDR2 is YENEEA in the germline V gene. The CDR3 is 17 residues long. V lost 3 bases and J 0 bases, leaving 15 bases between the germline ends. This CDR3 reads CASSFDLTDHSGNTIYF. The CDR3 DNA reads as TGTGCCAGCAGCTTCGATCTGACAGATCACTCTGGAAACACCATATATTTT.

This chain uses TRBV2 with TRBJ2-6, with 9 bases that match TRBD1. The trim removed 4 bases at V and 4 bases at J, leaving 8 bases unmatched. The CDR3 consists of 17 residues. CDR1 SNHLY and CDR2 FYNNEI come from the germline V gene. The CDR3 loop reads CASSGDRVGSGANVLTF. The CDR3 DNA reads as TGTGCCAGCAGTGGGGACAGGGTCGGATCAGGGGCCAACGTCCTGACTTTC.

The rearrangement uses TRBV7-9 and TRBJ2-3, with 7 bases that match TRBD1. The germline V gene has CDR1 SEHNR and CDR2 FQNEAQ (reference sequence). With 5 bases clipped from V and 4 bases from J, the junction kept 9 bases outside the gene matches. The CDR3 contains 15 residues. The CDR3 DNA is TGTGCCAGCAGCCCCCGACAGGGACCGGCAGATACGCAGTATTTT. Translation: CASSPRQGPADTQYF.

As regards this clone: Other DNA sequences within the sample encode an identical CDR3. The gene calls are TRBV10-3 and TRBJ1-1; no clear D gene. Trimming left V 5 bases short and J 0 bases short, with 4 bases between. The CDR3 length is 12 residues. Germline V gene lookup returns CDR1 ENHRY and CDR2 SYGVKD. The CDR3 region has the DNA TGTGCCATCAGTCGGATGAACACTGAAGCTTTCTTT. Translated, it gives CAISRMNTEAFF.

This sequence joins TRBV7-6 and TRBJ2-5; 7 nucleotides line up with TRBD1. The V and J ends lost 3 bases and 2 bases, in that order; junction bases with no gene match: 9. The CDR3 runs to 16 residues. From germline, CDR1 is SGHVS and CDR2 FNYEAQ. The CDR3 DNA follows: TGTGCCAGCAGCTTTAAGACAGGGAGCTTTCAAGAGACCCAGTACTTC. Encoded protein: CASSFKTGSFQETQYF.

The chain is built from TRBV15 and TRBJ1-6; D may be TRBD1 (5 bases). CDR1 and CDR2 (germline): LNHNV, YYDKDF (reference sequence). The CDR3 has 12 residues. The germline V and J ends were trimmed by 7 bases and 7 bases, with 8 bases remaining between them. The CDR3 region is CATTDSNSPLHF. The CDR3 DNA is TGTGCCACCACAGACAGCAATTCACCCCTCCACTTT.

The V gene is TRBV4-3, the J gene TRBJ2-7; TRBD2 might be the D (6 bases). The CDR3 has 14 residues. From germline, CDR1 is LGHNA and CDR2 YSLEER. The V end was cut by 1 base, the J end by 2 bases, with 9 bases between. This CDR3 is CASSQGAGTYEQYF. CDR3 DNA: TGCGCCAGCAGCCAAGGGGCGGGAACCTACGAGCAGTACTTC.

This clone was counted a few times. V is TRBV2 and J is TRBJ1-1; no clear D. This CDR3 has 13 residues. V was cut by 5 bases and J by 1 base, with 8 bases left in between. From germline, CDR1 is SNHLY and CDR2 FYNNEI. CDR3 amino acids: CASSSHQNTEAFF. In nucleotides, the CDR3 is TGTGCCAGCAGTAGCCACCAGAACACTGAAGCTTTCTTT.

The chain recombines TRBV19 with TRBJ2-1; 12 positions match TRBD2. Losses at the gene ends were 5 bases for V and 7 bases for J; bases not matched to a gene: 9. The length of the CDR3 is 16 residues. The germline V gene has CDR1 LNHDA and CDR2 SQIVND (reference sequence). CDR3 in DNA: TGTGCCAGTAGTGTTTGGACTAGCGGGAACAGTAATGAGCAGTTCTTC. Its translation is CASSVWTSGNSNEQFF.

The V and J genes are TRBV7-9 and TRBJ1-2; D uncertain. The CDR3 totals 13 residues. V dropped 4 bases and J dropped 0 bases, with 6 bases sitting between them. Germline V gives CDR1 SEHNR, CDR2 FQNEAQ (reference sequence). The CDR3 is CASSSPANYGYTF. The CDR3 DNA is TGTGCCAGCAGCTCCCCGGCTAACTATGGCTACACCTTC.

The chain is built from TRBV11-2 and TRBJ1-1, with unresolved D. CDR1 and CDR2 (germline): SGHAT, FQNNGV. The CDR3 sequence is 11 residues long. The V end was cut by 1 base, the J end by 11 bases, with 8 bases between. CDR3 amino acids: CASSLGAGAFF. The DNA of the CDR3 is TGTGCCAGCAGCTTAGGGGCTGGGGCTTTCTTT.

The genes are TRBV9 and TRBJ2-3, with D unresolved. This CDR3 spans 16 amino acids. Per the germline V gene, CDR1 is SGDLS and CDR2 is YYNGEE. Trimming left V 0 bases short and J 2 bases short, with 13 bases between. CDR3 bases: TGTGCCAGCAGCGTAGTTGGCGGAGATCTCACAGATACGCAGTATTTT. It codes for CASSVVGGDLTDTQYF.

The rearrangement joins TRBV5-4 to TRBJ1-1; tentatively, D is TRBD1 (6 bases). CDR3 length: 15 residues. Germline CDR1 SGHNT, CDR2 YYREEE (reference sequence). V lost 3 bases to trimming and J lost 1 base, with 13 bases between them. The CDR3 sequence is CASSSPTGTNTEAFF. CDR3 DNA sequence: TGTGCCAGCAGCTCCCCCACAGGGACGAACACTGAAGCTTTCTTT.

The rearrangement joins TRBV10-3 to TRBJ2-7; D is uncertain. Germline V gene sequence: CDR1 ENHRY, CDR2 SYGVKD. This CDR3 has 13 residues. Trimming left V 4 bases short and J 2 bases short, with 9 bases between. This CDR3 is CAISVAVTYEQYF. The CDR3 DNA reads TGTGCCATCAGTGTTGCGGTTACCTACGAGCAGTACTTC.